The clone carrying this T cell receptor beta chain has a count of ten or more. Its target is unknown. The investigators amplified TCR beta CDR3 regions from RNA transcripts. When the TCR CDR3 underwent first-round RT-PCR, the HTBI primer set was used. TCRdb reanalysed the multiplex PCR reads using MiXCR and keeps one entry per CDR3 protein. The data contain about 380,000 distinct CDR3 sequences, more than 11% of them singletons. The source of the sample is a study of T cells in Graves' hyperthyroidism and ophthalmopathy. Looking at the study overall: Peripheral blood sampling occurred at initial diagnosis, before any treatment. General study findings and limits: Blood also held most thyroid clonotypes expanded beyond 0.001.

Germline assignment: CDR1 SGHVS and CDR2 FQNEAQ. Deletions cut 0 bases from V and 8 bases from J, with 14 bases between. CDR3 length: 15 residues. Orbital computed tomography and thyroid ultrasound, together with serum TRAb and thyroxine and clinical symptoms, were used for diagnoses. The source of this sequence is a woman aged 60-75 years with Graves' hyperthyroidism. Input material: blood. The chain joins TRBV7-8 to TRBJ1-5, with TRBD1 as a possible D gene (6 bases). CDR3 residues: CASSLARDISKPQHF. DNA for the CDR3: TGTGCCAGCAGCTTAGCCCGGGACATAAGTAAGCCCCAGCATTTT.